The clone carrying this T cell receptor (beta chain) was counted once. Its target is unknown. The germline V gene has CDR1 LNHDA and CDR2 SQIVND (reference sequence). This CDR3 spans 12 amino acids. Deletions cut 6 bases from V and 2 bases from J, with 7 bases between. This sample was included in a study of cytomegalovirus exposure and HLA in healthy donors. Study-wide results and limits: In all likelihood, a cluster of highly shared sequence variants was a sequencing artifact.

With 60 Vbeta and 13 Jbeta primers, the PCR was carried out. Produced via immunoSEQ multiplex PCR; TCRdb's table is partial and in-frame only. The profile shows some 150,000 clones, roughly 76% of them singletons. This receptor was taken from a man aged 18 to 30 in good health and CMV-seronegative. The genes are TRBV19 and TRBJ1-1; D ambiguous. The specimen was PBMCs. The CDR3 region has the DNA TGTGCCAGTAGCTGGACTAACACTGAAGCTTTCTTT. This translates into CASSWTNTEAFF. Complete variable domain (other parts from reference TRBV19 and TRBJ1-1): DGGITQSPKYLFRKEGQNVTLSCEQNLNHDAMYWYRQDPGQGLRLIYYSQIVNDFQKGDIAEGYSVSREKKESFPLTVTSAQKNPTAFYLCASSWTNTEAFFGQGTRLTVV.